The entry below gives a single T cell receptor beta chain sequence along with its context. The antigen is unknown. The sample originates from a study of regulatory T cells in long-lasting Graves disease. Study-wide results and caveats: No thyroid tissue was studied; the work used peripheral blood only. Graves' patients with persistent disease showed TCR diversity lower than patients newly diagnosed.

The authors built TCR beta libraries using iRepertoire HTBI primers and Arm-PCR of CDR3 regions. From the multiplex PCR reads, TCRdb called clonotypes with MiXCR, one entry per CDR3 protein. This table has about 450,000 distinct CDR3 sequences, about 25% appearing once. Time point reported: persistent/refractory GD, antithyroid drugs over 5 years with positive TRAb. RNA extracted from PBMCs served as the sequencing template. An endocrinology unit in Xi'an, China, supplied the patients. The receptor's source is a female donor with Graves disease. This sample comprised peripheral blood mononuclear cells (PBMCs), obtained when the disease was refractory, from a patient treated with antithyroid drugs.

The CDR3 nucleotides are TGCAGTGCTGGACCACGAACGGCGGGACTTCGAACCTACGAGCAGTACTTC. This sequence encodes CSAGPRTAGLRTYEQYF. The V call is TRBV20-1, the J call TRBJ2-7; tentatively, D is TRBD2 (6 bases). V lost 5 bases and J lost 2, with 25 bases in between. This CDR3 comprises 17 residues. The germline V gene has CDR1 DFQATT and CDR2 SNEGSKA (reference sequence).